Described below is a single T cell receptor (beta chain) sequence and its context. Its antigen remains unidentified. Base-call qualities are not available, and no considerably larger clone is one nucleotide away. From the germline V gene, CDR1 is MGHDK and CDR2 is SYGVNS. Including the terminal cysteine and phenylalanine, the CDR3 comprises 16 residues. Just CDR3 DNA is preserved here, 48 bases in frame from base 1. V is clipped by 2 bases and J by 8 bases, and the sequence between their germline boundaries is 18 bases long. The sample is drawn from a study of OX40 agonist ivuxolimab in advanced cancers. Background for the entire study: The costimulatory receptor OX40 (CD134) was targeted by ivuxolimab, a fully human IgG2 agonistic monoclonal antibody. Intravenous ivuxolimab was administered to patients every 2 weeks at six dose levels: 0.01, 0.1, 0.3, 1.5, 3 and 10 mg/kg. Among the 52 dose-escalation patients, about 19 had hepatocellular carcinoma, roughly 15 melanoma, 9 renal cell carcinoma and 9 head and neck cancer. In the dose-escalation cohort, 65% to 85% of patients were male, and the mean age was 60 years with a range of roughly 23 to 90. Prior anti-PD-1, anti-PD-L1 or anti-CTLA-4 therapy was permitted, and approximately 42% of dose-escalation patients had received checkpoint inhibitors. Partial responses occurred in three dose-escalation patients, of whom one had hepatocellular carcinoma and two had cutaneous melanoma. Peripheral TCRbeta sequencing was intended to test whether TCR sequence diversity was altered and clonal T-cell expansion was caused by ivuxolimab. The monotherapy dose-escalation portion (N ≈ 55 patients) of the phase I ivuxolimab trial is reported in the paper.

The trial excluded patients who had a history of autoimmune disease or were on systemic immunosuppression. Peripheral blood for TCR sequencing was collected from all dose cohorts at baseline, on cycle 4 day 1, and on cycle 7 day 1. The samples were drawn from a first-in-human, open-label, multicenter phase I dose-escalation trial of ivuxolimab. Adults with locally advanced or metastatic melanoma, renal cell, hepatocellular, or head and neck squamous cell carcinoma were enrolled in the trial. CD4+ and CD8+ T cells were sorted separately from peripheral blood before TCR sequencing. To sequence the TCRbeta CDR3 region, genomic DNA was isolated from the sorted cells. TCRbeta CDR3 regions were sequenced using the immunoSEQ Assay. TCRdb took over this immuneACCESS table, retaining in-frame rearrangements with V and J assigned. Such tables are incomplete; in checked studies, under half of the missing clones stem from an unresolved V gene, and the remainder is unexplained. The sample has around 89,000 clones on record, just over 90% of them singletons. About 0.76% of the sample is taken by the ten largest.

The full study reports these points: Low levels of normalized T-cell clonal expansion were also shown by some nonresponding patients. The antigen specificity of the clonally expanded peripheral T cells was not determined. Clonal expansion of both CD4+ and CD8+ blood T cells was observed from baseline to week 6 at doses 0.1 to 3.0 mg/kg. After ivuxolimab, CD8+ T cells had more expanded clones than CD4+ T cells on average. Partial responders in the 0.1-3.0 mg/kg groups had among the lowest normalized peripheral clonal expansion, especially among CD8+ T cells.

The specimen was CD4+ or CD8+ T cells sorted from blood, collected in a trial of the OX40 agonist ivuxolimab. The source of this sequence is an adult with an advanced solid tumor such as melanoma, head and neck, liver or kidney cancer. The chain uses TRBV25-1 and TRBJ1-4, and perhaps TRBD1 as D gene, on 5 matching bases. The sequenced DNA: TGTGCCAGCAGTGAAACGTTGGGCAGGGTGGACGAAAAACTGTTTTTT. The translation is CASSETLGRVDEKLFF.